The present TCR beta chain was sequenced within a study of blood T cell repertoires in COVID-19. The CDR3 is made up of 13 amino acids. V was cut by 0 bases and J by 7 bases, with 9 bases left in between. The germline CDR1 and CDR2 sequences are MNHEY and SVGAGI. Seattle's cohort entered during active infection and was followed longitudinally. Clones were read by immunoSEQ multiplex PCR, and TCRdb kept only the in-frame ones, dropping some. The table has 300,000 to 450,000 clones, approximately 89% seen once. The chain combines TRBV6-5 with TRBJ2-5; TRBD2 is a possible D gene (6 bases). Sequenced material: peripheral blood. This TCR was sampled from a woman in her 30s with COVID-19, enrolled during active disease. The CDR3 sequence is CASSYSVSGTQYF. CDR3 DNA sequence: TGTGCCAGCAGTTACTCTGTTAGCGGGACCCAGTACTTC.